The subject of this entry is one TCR beta chain. When the RNA was reverse transcribed, random hexamers were used with an input of roughly 0.45 to 1 ug. TCRdb re-derived calls from the immunoSEQ multiplex PCR reads in MiXCR, one entry per CDR3 protein. Of under 200,000 distinct CDR3 sequences listed, 90% to 95% are singletons. This specimen belongs to a study of CD8 T cells in Susac syndrome. Germline assignment: CDR1 DFQATT and CDR2 SNEGSKA (reference sequence). The V gene lost 4 bases and the J gene lost 4 bases, with 14 bases spanning the gap. The CDR3 loop spans 14 amino acids. The TCR comes from a human donor with Susac syndrome. The sequencing sample was made of CD4+ T cells from PBMCs. This chain connects TRBV20-1 to TRBJ1-5; a possible D gene is TRBD1 (6 bases). Written as DNA, the CDR3 is TGCAGTGCTAAACAGGGTGCGGCGAATCAGCCCCAGCATTTT. Protein product: CSAKQGAANQPQHF.